A single sample gave rise to the 26 T cell receptor beta chains below, sequenced in a study of blood T cell repertoires in COVID-19 (dated by TCRdb to 2018 to 2021). Library creation used the immunoSEQ multiplex PCR assay. Imported from immuneACCESS, the table was reduced by TCRdb to in-frame sequences with V and J called. These copies leave out some clones; in studies compared against another copy, an unresolved V gene accounts for under half, and the cause of the remainder is not known. The sample profile shows 25,000 to 35,000 clones; around 85% of them were found once. The top ten clones comprise 7% to 7.5% of the sample. Material for sequencing was peripheral blood. Receptor source: a human donor in a cohort sampled during active COVID-19.

V is TRBV19 and J is TRBJ1-4; the D is unclear. The CDR3 is made up of 16 amino acids. V gave up 4 bases and J gave up 7 bases, with 19 bases separating them. From germline, CDR1 is LNHDA and CDR2 SQIVND (reference sequence). CDR3 sequence (DNA): TGTGCCAGTAGTACGGCACCAGGAGGCGCGAGTGAAAAACTGTTTTTT. Residues: CASSTAPGGASEKLFF. The whole variable domain, filled in from reference TRBV19 and TRBJ1-4, reads DGGITQSPKYLFRKEGQNVTLSCEQNLNHDAMYWYRQDPGQGLRLIYYSQIVNDFQKGDIAEGYSVSREKKESFPLTVTSAQKNPTAFYLCASSTAPGGASEKLFFGSGTQLSVL.

The chain employs TRBV28 and TRBJ2-7, with D tentatively TRBD2 (7 bases). This CDR3 spans 16 amino acids. From germline, CDR1 is MDHEN and CDR2 SYDVKM. Trimming took off 1 base at V and 0 bases at J, with 13 bases between the two ends. The CDR3: CASSLFGGASSYEQYF. For the CDR3, the DNA is TGTGCCAGCAGTTTATTTGGGGGGGCAAGCTCCTACGAGCAGTACTTC.

The CDR3 bases are TGTGCCAGTAGTCTAGGGGGCGACTATGGCTACACCTTC. Residues: CASSLGGDYGYTF. The V gene is TRBV19, the J gene TRBJ1-2, with 7 bases identical to TRBD1. This CDR3 has 13 residues. The germline CDR1 and CDR2 sequences are LNHDA and SQIVND (reference sequence). V shed 5 bases, J shed 3 bases, and the junction held 3 bases outside the gene matches.

The rearrangement joins TRBV5-1 to TRBJ2-3; 9 positions agree with TRBD2. This CDR3 is 14 amino acids long. Germline lookup yields CDR1 SGHRS and CDR2 YFSETQ. Trimming at V came to 4 bases and at J to 6 bases, leaving 6 bases not matched to a gene. The chain's CDR3 is CASSHSGRLDTQYF. In nucleotides, the CDR3 is TGCGCCAGCAGCCATAGCGGGAGATTGGATACGCAGTATTTT.

The V call is TRBV2, the J call TRBJ2-7, with TRBD1 matching over 10 bases. Germline CDR1 SNHLY, CDR2 FYNNEI. CDR3 size: 14 residues. The J segment lost 1 base and the V segment lost 7 bases, leaving 4 bases of the junction unmatched. The CDR3 nucleotides read TGTGCCAGCATGCCGGGACAGGGGTCCTACGAGCAGTACTTC. It yields the protein CASMPGQGSYEQYF.

V usage is TRBV5-1 and J usage is TRBJ2-7, with 9 nucleotides matching TRBD2. Germline trimming cut 0 bases from V and 7 bases from J; bases unmatched to any gene: 8. This CDR3 region has 15 residues. Germline CDR1 and CDR2: SGHRS and YFSETQ. This chain's CDR3 is CASSLGGAGGREQYF. CDR3 DNA: TGCGCCAGCAGCTTGGGGGGGGCGGGGGGGCGTGAGCAGTACTTC.

In this sample, this clone turned up once. The V and J genes are TRBV11-3 and TRBJ1-2; TRBD1 might be the D (6 bases). V dropped 1 base and J dropped 4 bases, with 22 bases sitting between them. The germline gives CDR1 SGHNT, CDR2 YENEEA. CDR3 size: 18 residues. Here the CDR3 reads CASSLALRQERGFYGYTF. The DNA of the CDR3 is TGTGCCAGCAGCTTAGCCCTAAGACAGGAAAGAGGGTTCTATGGCTACACCTTC.

V is TRBV4-2 and J is TRBJ1-3; 7 bases align to TRBD1. The germline gives CDR1 LGHNA, CDR2 YNFKEQ. V trimming: 0 bases; J trimming: 2 bases; junction bases outside the gene matches: 7. The CDR3 totals 17 residues. The CDR3 reads CASSQETGTWAGNTIYF. The CDR3 DNA sequence: TGTGCCAGCAGCCAAGAGACAGGGACCTGGGCTGGAAACACCATATATTTT.

V is TRBV10-3 and J is TRBJ2-4, with no clear D. This CDR3 has 18 residues. Germline loops: CDR1 ENHRY, CDR2 SYGVKD. V lost 1 base and J lost 1, with 17 bases in between. The CDR3 coding sequence is TGTGCCATCAGTGAGTACCGCAGGCCTACCGTGGCCAAAAACATTCAGTACTTC. Translation gives CAISEYRRPTVAKNIQYF.

The chain employs TRBV19 and TRBJ1-6, with 9 bases fitting TRBD1. The V gene's germline CDR1 is LNHDA and CDR2 SQIVND (reference sequence). This CDR3 spans 15 amino acids. V dropped 4 bases and J dropped 7; count of bases not matched to a gene: 5. The CDR3 DNA reads TGTGCCAGTAGTACCTGGACAGGGGAAAATTCACCCCTCCACTTT. Protein sequence: CASSTWTGENSPLHF.

The chain joins TRBV3-1 (or the pseudogene TRBV3-2) to TRBJ2-1; 9 nucleotides align to TRBD2. The CDR3 is 17 residues long. Germline values: CDR1 LGHDT, CDR2 YNNKEL (reference sequence). After removal of 2 bases from V and 8 bases from J, the junction contained 13 bases not matched to a gene. The CDR3 loop reads CASSQYPGLARLDEQFF. CDR3 nucleotide sequence: TGTGCCAGCAGCCAATATCCGGGACTAGCTAGGTTGGATGAGCAGTTCTTC.

The chain couples TRBV5-1 to TRBJ2-5; a possible D gene is TRBD2 (5 bases). Germline V lookup: CDR1 SGHRS, CDR2 YFSETQ. The V and J ends lost 2 bases and 3 bases respectively, with 8 bases between them. CDR3 length equals 13 residues. CDR3 amino acids: CASSFSREETQYF. CDR3 nucleotides: TGCGCCAGCAGCTTCTCGAGGGAAGAGACCCAGTACTTC.

In this sample, this clone turned up a few times. This sequence joins TRBV18 and TRBJ2-7; 11 positions match TRBD2. CDR3 length: 15 residues. Trimming cost V 3 bases and J 2 bases; bases outside gene matches: 3. CDR1 is KGHSH and CDR2 is LQKENI in the germline V gene. The CDR3 here is CASSPGTSGTYEQYF. In DNA form, the CDR3 reads TGTGCCAGCTCACCCGGGACTAGCGGCACCTACGAGCAGTACTTC.

This clone has a single count. The J gene is TRBJ1-4, the V gene TRBV4-1; 11 bases are shared with TRBD1. CDR1 and CDR2 (germline): MGHRA, YSYEKL. Trimming took 5 bases from V and 1 from J; bases not matched to a gene: 12. There are 19 residues in the CDR3. The CDR3 coding sequence is TGCGCCAGCAGCGGCGCCGGACAGGGGGCAACGAGAACTAATGAAAAACTGTTTTTT. This sequence encodes CASSGAGQGATRTNEKLFF.

V gene TRBV3-1 (or the pseudogene TRBV3-2) combines with J gene TRBJ2-7; TRBD1 aligns across 12 bases. The CDR3 has 14 residues. The trim removed 4 bases at V and 6 bases at J, leaving 4 bases unmatched. Germline V lookup: CDR1 LGHDT, CDR2 YNNKEL (reference sequence). For the CDR3, the DNA is TGTGCCAGCAGCCTGGGACAGGGGGCGCGCGAGCAGTACTTC. Amino acid sequence: CASSLGQGAREQYF.

The chain employs TRBV6-5 and TRBJ1-2, with TRBD1 matching 9 bases. Unmatched junction bases numbered 5, after V lost 5 bases and J lost 7 bases. In germline, CDR1 is MNHEY, CDR2 SVGAGI. The CDR3 length is 13 residues. Written as DNA, the CDR3 is TGTGCCAGCAGTCCACAGGGGGCGCGTGGCTACACCTTC. It specifies CASSPQGARGYTF.

V and J are TRBV28 and TRBJ1-5, with 7 nucleotides matching TRBD1. This CDR3 contains 14 residues. V lost 6 bases, J lost 4 bases, and 6 bases stayed unmatched. The germline CDR1 and CDR2 sequences are MDHEN and SYDVKM. In DNA, the CDR3 is TGTGCCAGCAGGTACACAGGGGCGAATCAGCCCCAGCATTTT. Protein sequence: CASRYTGANQPQHF.

This chain links TRBV18 with TRBJ1-1; D remains ambiguous. CDR1 KGHSH and CDR2 LQKENI come from the germline V gene. V lost 5 bases and J lost 6, with 13 bases in between. The CDR3 covers 13 residues. The CDR3 loop reads CASSFTPVAEAFF. CDR3 DNA: TGTGCCAGCTCATTTACCCCGGTGGCTGAAGCTTTCTTT.

This clone showed up just a few times. The V and J genes are TRBV6-5 and TRBJ2-5, with a possible D match to TRBD1 (6 bases). The CDR3 is 13 residues long. Looked up from germline, CDR1 is MNHEY and CDR2 is SVGAGI. Trimming cost V 10 bases and J 5 bases, with 17 bases left between them. The CDR3 spells CATNLQGWETQYF. The CDR3 DNA reads TGTGCCACAAACCTACAGGGTTGGGAGACCCAGTACTTC.

The rearrangement links TRBV21-1 to TRBJ2-3; the table's D call, TRBD2, was not checked against the DNA. TRBV21-1 represents a pseudogene. The CDR3 covers 17 residues. The CDR3 protein is CASSISGPGGATDTQYF. The CDR3, as DNA: TGTGCCAGCAGCATTTCCGGACCGGGGGGGGCCACAGATACGCAGTATTTT.

The chain links TRBV6-6 to TRBJ2-1; 12 positions agree with TRBD2. Germline V gene sequence: CDR1 MNHNY, CDR2 SVGAGI (reference sequence). This CDR3 is built from 17 residues. J gave up 2 bases and V 5 bases, and 7 bases lay outside the gene matches. The CDR3 nucleotides read TGTGCCAGCAGTCCTGGACTAGCGGGGCCCCCCTACAATGAGCAGTTCTTC. Amino acids: CASSPGLAGPPYNEQFF.

J is TRBJ1-2 and V is TRBV2; 10 positions match TRBD1. Looked up from germline, CDR1 is SNHLY and CDR2 is FYNNEI. Trimming at V came to 8 bases and at J to 5 bases, leaving 5 bases not matched to a gene. The CDR3 sequence is 13 residues long. This CDR3 reads CASAGTGEYGYTF. Written as DNA, the CDR3 is TGTGCCAGCGCGGGGACAGGGGAATATGGCTACACCTTC.

The chain employs TRBV25-1 and TRBJ2-1; 9 nucleotides agree with TRBD2. Germline CDR1 is MGHDK and CDR2 is SYGVNS. This CDR3 comprises 15 residues. The J segment lost 10 bases and the V segment lost 4 bases, leaving 11 bases of the junction unmatched. CDR3 amino acids: CASSGGGGRGGEQFF. CDR3 nucleotides: TGTGCCAGCAGTGGAGGGGGCGGGAGGGGTGGCGAGCAGTTCTTC.

V is TRBV5-8 and J is TRBJ2-3; possibly TRBD1 for D (5 bases). Germline V CDR1 and CDR2: SGHTS, YDEGEE. V lost 6 bases, J lost 5 bases, and 19 bases lay in between. The CDR3 length is 15 residues. The DNA of the CDR3 is TGTGCCAGCAACAATCGATTCCAGACAGAAGATACGCAGTATTTT. The encoded protein is CASNNRFQTEDTQYF.

The rearrangement joins TRBV5-8 to TRBJ1-2, with TRBD1 matching over 7 bases. The V segment lost 4 bases and the J segment 5 bases; nucleotides outside the gene matches: 8. This CDR3 spans 14 amino acids. The V gene's germline CDR1 is SGHTS and CDR2 YDEGEE. The CDR3 sequence is CASSIQDRMYGYTF. The CDR3 region has the DNA TGTGCCAGCAGCATCCAGGACAGGATGTATGGCTACACCTTC.

This chain joins TRBV7-9 and TRBJ1-1; a possible D gene is TRBD1 (5 bases). Trimming removed 5 bases from V and 1 base from J, with 8 bases in between. Germline CDR1 is SEHNR and CDR2 is FQNEAQ (reference sequence). The CDR3 loop spans 13 amino acids. The CDR3, as DNA: TGTGCCAGCAGCCAACAGGAGAACACTGAAGCTTTCTTT. This translates into CASSQQENTEAFF.